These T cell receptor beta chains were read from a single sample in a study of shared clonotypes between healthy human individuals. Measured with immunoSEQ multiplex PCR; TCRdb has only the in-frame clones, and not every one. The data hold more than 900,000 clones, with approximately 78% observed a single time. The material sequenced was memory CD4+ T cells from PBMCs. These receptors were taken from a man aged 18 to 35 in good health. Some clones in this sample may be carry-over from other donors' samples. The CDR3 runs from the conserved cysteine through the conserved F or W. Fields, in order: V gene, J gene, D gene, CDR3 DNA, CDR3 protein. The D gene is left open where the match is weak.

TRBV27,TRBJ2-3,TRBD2,TGTGCCAGCAGAGATCGGATACTAGCGGGAGTGCCTGGGGACGGCACAGATACGCAGTATTTT,CASRDRILAGVPGDGTDTQYF
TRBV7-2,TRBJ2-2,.,TGTGCCAGCAGCCCCGCCCCAGGCCCCACCGGGGAGCTGTTTTTT,CASSPAPGPTGELFF
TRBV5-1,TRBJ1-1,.,TGCGCCAGCAGCTTGGAGGGTTGGGACACTGAAGCTTTCTTT,CASSLEGWDTEAFF
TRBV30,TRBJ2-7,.,TGTGCCACCACTCGACGGGGAGCCACCTCCTACGAGCAGTACTTC,CATTRRGATSYEQYF
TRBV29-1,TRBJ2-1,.,TGCAGCGTAGACTCCCAGTTTAACAATGAGCAGTTCTTC,CSVDSQFNNEQFF
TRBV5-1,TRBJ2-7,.,TGCGCCAGCAGCAGTCGACAGGTCCTCGACGAGCAGTACTTC,CASSSRQVLDEQYF
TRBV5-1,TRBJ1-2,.,TGCGCCAGCAGCTTGGACGGAAATGCTAATGGCTACACCTTC,CASSLDGNANGYTF
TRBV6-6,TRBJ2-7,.,TGTGCCAGCAAACGGCCAGGTTCCTACGAGCAGTACTTC,CASKRPGSYEQYF
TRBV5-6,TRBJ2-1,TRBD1,TGTGCCAGCAGCCTTACAGGGGGTGCGGACAATGAGCAGTTCTTC,CASSLTGGADNEQFF
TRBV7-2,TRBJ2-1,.,TGTGCCAGCAGCTTACAATTCTCTTCCCCTCTGCAGTTCTTC,CASSLQFSSPLQFF
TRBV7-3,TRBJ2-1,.,TGTGCCAGCAGCCCCGGGAGCTACAATGAGCAGTTCTTC,CASSPGSYNEQFF
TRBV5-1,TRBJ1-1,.,TGCGCCAGCAGCCCGGAAGAATACAGTTCGAACACTGAAGCTTTCTTT,CASSPEEYSSNTEAFF
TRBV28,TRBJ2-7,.,TGTGCCAGCGGGCGGGGCGAGCAGTACTTC,CASGRGEQYF
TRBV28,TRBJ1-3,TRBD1,TGTGCCAGCAGTTCGACAGGGCTGGCAAACACCATATATTTT,CASSSTGLANTIYF
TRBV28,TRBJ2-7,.,TGTGCCAGCACAAACCGGGACGAGCAGTACTTC,CASTNRDEQYF
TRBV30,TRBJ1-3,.,TGTGCCTGGAGCTTGGACGTTGGGGGAAACACCATATATTTT,CAWSLDVGGNTIYF
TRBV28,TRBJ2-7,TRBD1,TGTGCCAGCAGTTCCCAGGGGGCGCCGGCCTACGAGCAGTACTTC,CASSSQGAPAYEQYF
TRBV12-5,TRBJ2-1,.,TGTGCTAGTGGTTTGGTACTAAGCGGGGAGCAGTTCTTC,CASGLVLSGEQFF
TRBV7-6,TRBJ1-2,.,TGTGCCAGCAGCCCCCAGGCGGGGGACTATGGCTACACCTTC,CASSPQAGDYGYTF
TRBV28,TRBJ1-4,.,TGTGCCAGCAGTCAGGCCGGGCTCGGGGATGAAAAACTGTTTTTT,CASSQAGLGDEKLFF
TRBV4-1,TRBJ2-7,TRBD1,TGCGCCAGCAGCCAAACGAGACAGGGGCTCTACGAGCAGTACTTC,CASSQTRQGLYEQYF
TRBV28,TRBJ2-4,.,TGTGCCGTCATTACAGGCAAAAACATTCAGTACTTC,CAVITGKNIQYF
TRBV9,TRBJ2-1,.,TGTGCCAGCAGCGTAACCAGGGGAGGTGAGCAGTTCTTC,CASSVTRGGEQFF
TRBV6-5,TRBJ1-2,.,TGTGCCAGCAGTTACTCGGGGCCGGGAGGCGGCTACACCTTC,CASSYSGPGGGYTF
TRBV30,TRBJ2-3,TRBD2,TGTGCCTGGGGGCCGGGACTAGCGGAAGGAGATACGCAGTATTTT,CAWGPGLAEGDTQYF
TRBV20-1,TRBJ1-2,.,TGCAGTGCTGAGGGCCCCTATGGCTACACCTTC,CSAEGPYGYTF
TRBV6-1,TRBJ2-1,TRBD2,TGTGCCAGCACCTGGACTAGATCCTACAATGAGCAGTTCTTC,CASTWTRSYNEQFF
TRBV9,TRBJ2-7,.,TGTGCCAGCAGCGTAGGAGGGACCCGCGAGCAGTACTTC,CASSVGGTREQYF
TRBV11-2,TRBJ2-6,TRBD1,TGTGCCAGCAGCTTTAACAGGGGACCTGGGGCCAACGTCCTGACTTTC,CASSFNRGPGANVLTF
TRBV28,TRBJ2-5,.,TGTGCCTCCCAGGCGGTCCAAGAGACCCAGTACTTC,CASQAVQETQYF
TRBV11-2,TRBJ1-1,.,TGTGCCAGCAGCCCACTCTCGTTGAAGGGTTGGGTTGGGAACACTGAAGCTTTCTTT,CASSPLSLKGWVGNTEAFF